Below, 26 T cell receptor beta chains from the same sample are listed, as sequenced in a study of vaccination and CD4 T cells after COVID-19. Documented treatment: approximately nine-day PBMC culture with coronavirus spike peptide pools or control peptides (ViraFEST assay). With the Oncomine TCR Beta short-read assay, DNA from cultured CD4+ T cells was sequenced. TCRdb re-called the PCR reads with MiXCR, one entry per CDR3 protein. The sample has roughly 6,300 distinct CDR3 sequences; less than 40% are singletons. The antigens of these receptors remain unknown. The input for sequencing was CD4+ T cells from blood, cultured in vitro, taken after SARS-CoV-2 vaccination. The source is a human donor who had recovered from COVID-19.

The rearrangement links TRBV6-2 or TRBV6-3 to TRBJ2-1; no firm D call. From germline, CDR1 is MNHEY and CDR2 SVGEGT. Trimming shortened V by 8 bases and J by 0 bases, and 5 bases separated the two germline ends. The CDR3 runs to 12 residues. CDR3 nucleotides: TGTGCCAGCGGGCTCTCCTACAATGAGCAGTTCTTC. Translating gives CASGLSYNEQFF.

This clonotype ranks as large. This CDR3 is CASSSGKPQHF. The CDR3 DNA reads TGTGCCAGCAGTTCGGGGAAGCCCCAGCATTTT. This rearrangement joins TRBV28 to TRBJ1-5; no reliable D call. Germline V gives CDR1 MDHEN, CDR2 SYDVKM. With 4 bases removed from V and 8 bases from J, the gap between germline ends came to 6 bases. This CDR3 spans 11 amino acids.

The rearrangement joins TRBV7-2 to TRBJ1-2, with D perhaps TRBD1 (5 bases). Between the trimmed V and J ends, which lost 10 bases and 0 bases, there was a span of 15 bases. The CDR3 is 14 residues long. The V gene's germline CDR1 is SGHTA and CDR2 FQGNSA. CDR3 in DNA: TGTGCCATAACGGGGCACCTCTCTAACTATGGCTACACCTTC. It is translated as CAITGHLSNYGYTF.

The CDR3 region has the DNA TGTGCCAGCAGCTGGGGACAGCTCCACTCCTACAATGAGCAGTTCTTC. Amino acids: CASSWGQLHSYNEQFF. The chain is built from TRBV12-1 and TRBJ2-1; TRBD1 is the table's D call and was not checked against the DNA. TRBV12-1 counts as a pseudogene. The CDR3 is made up of 16 amino acids.

The rearrangement uses TRBV20-1 and TRBJ2-3; unclear D gene. V lost 8 bases and J lost 5, with 20 bases in between. CDR3 size: 14 residues. Per the germline V gene, CDR1 is DFQATT and CDR2 is SNEGSKA (reference sequence). The chain's CDR3 is CSLTQPMGRDTQYF. In nucleotides, the CDR3 is TGCAGTTTGACCCAGCCCATGGGAAGAGATACGCAGTATTTT.

This clonotype was seen a few times. The chain has TRBV6-2 or TRBV6-3 and TRBJ1-5; D not resolved. The CDR3 loop spans 13 amino acids. Germline CDR1 is MNHEY and CDR2 is SVGEGT. The V end was cut by 6 bases, the J end by 5 bases, with 11 bases between. The CDR3 region is CASSPFGDQPQHF. CDR3 nucleotide sequence: TGTGCCAGCAGCCCCTTCGGGGATCAGCCCCAGCATTTT.

The genes are TRBV6-1 and TRBJ2-1, with D possibly being TRBD1 (6 bases). V lost 6 bases to trimming and J lost 0 bases, with 15 bases between them. Germline V CDR1 and CDR2: MNHNS, SASEGT. The CDR3 spans 16 residues. The CDR3 coding sequence is TGTGCCAGCAGGGACAGATGGTTAAGCTCCTACAATGAGCAGTTCTTC. It is translated as CASRDRWLSSYNEQFF.

This clonotype was seen a handful of times. The gene calls are TRBV20-1 and TRBJ2-5, with a tentative D call TRBD1 (6 bases). The length of the CDR3 is 12 residues. Per the germline V gene, CDR1 is DFQATT and CDR2 is SNEGSKA (reference sequence). Trimming shortened V by 6 bases and J by 9 bases, and 17 bases separated the two germline ends. The CDR3 DNA reads TGCAGTGCCCCTCGACAGGAGAGACCCCAGTACTTC. Its translation is CSAPRQERPQYF.

This clonotype was found a few times. The V call is TRBV7-2, the J call TRBJ1-2, with D perhaps TRBD1 (5 bases). This CDR3 is built from 14 residues. V lost 6 bases and J 4 bases, leaving 15 bases between the germline ends. Germline lookup yields CDR1 SGHTA and CDR2 FQGNSA. CDR3: CASRDPDSLYGYTF. CDR3 in DNA: TGTGCCAGCAGGGACCCAGACAGTCTCTATGGCTACACCTTC.

In this sample, this clonotype turned up a few times. The J gene is TRBJ2-7, the V gene TRBV7-2, with TRBD1 identical over 9 bases. The J segment lost 4 bases and the V segment lost 6 bases, leaving 7 bases of the junction unmatched. Germline-derived CDR1 and CDR2 are SGHTA and FQGNSA. The CDR3 is 14 residues long. CDR3 coding DNA: TGTGCCAGCAGGGCTACAGGGGGCCCGTACGAGCAGTACTTC. Protein: CASRATGGPYEQYF.

Written as DNA, the CDR3 is TGTGCCACCAGTGGAGGGGCTGGGGAGACCCAGTACTTC. Its translation: CATSGGAGETQYF. The chain recombines TRBV24-1 with TRBJ2-5; possibly TRBD1 or TRBD2 for D (5 bases each). CDR1 and CDR2 (germline): KGHDR, SFDVKD. The ends were cut back, 5 bases at V and 5 bases at J, with 11 bases in the middle. The CDR3 has 13 amino acids.

This clonotype was seen a few times. J is TRBJ2-7 and V is TRBV28; D remains unclear. V lost 3 bases, J lost 3 bases, and 3 bases lay in between. Germline CDR1 reads MDHEN; CDR2 reads SYDVKM. The CDR3 runs 11 residues. The CDR3 is CASSFVYEQYF. The CDR3 DNA is TGTGCCAGCAGTTTCGTCTACGAGCAGTACTTC.

CDR3 sequence (DNA): TGTGCCAGCAATGGAGGGGTCGGGACCCAGTACTTC. It is translated as CASNGGVGTQYF. V usage is TRBV2 and J usage is TRBJ2-5, with TRBD2 as a possible D gene (6 bases). This CDR3 is 12 amino acids long. Germline V gives CDR1 SNHLY, CDR2 FYNNEI. The germline V and J ends were trimmed by 7 bases and 7 bases, with 13 bases remaining between them.

This rearrangement joins TRBV10-3 to TRBJ2-1; 8 nucleotides line up with TRBD1. This CDR3 region has 13 residues. V lost 6 bases, J lost 7 bases, and 5 bases stayed unmatched. The germline gives CDR1 ENHRY, CDR2 SYGVKD. The CDR3: CAIRGTGSNEQFF. In DNA, the CDR3 is TGTGCCATCAGGGGGACAGGTTCGAATGAGCAGTTCTTC.

This clonotype was recorded a few times. V usage is TRBV24-1 and J usage is TRBJ2-1, with TRBD1 matching over 7 bases. Trimming at V came to 4 bases and at J to 13 bases, leaving 3 bases not matched to a gene. From germline, CDR1 is KGHDR and CDR2 SFDVKD. This CDR3 has 11 amino acids. This CDR3 reads CATSERDRQFF. CDR3 coding DNA: TGTGCCACCAGTGAAAGGGACAGACAGTTCTTC.

The rearrangement uses TRBV7-9 and TRBJ1-1; 7 positions agree with TRBD1. CDR1 is SEHNR and CDR2 is FQNEAQ in the germline V gene (reference sequence). Germline trimming cut 6 bases from V and 3 bases from J; bases unmatched to any gene: 7. This CDR3 has 14 amino acids. The CDR3 spells CASSLNTGDTEAFF. The CDR3 DNA reads TGTGCCAGCAGTCTCAATACAGGGGACACTGAAGCTTTCTTT.

The gene calls are TRBV11-2 and TRBJ2-5; D ambiguous. The CDR3 sequence is 12 residues long. Trimming took 3 bases from V and 0 from J, leaving 2 bases between them. The germline gives CDR1 SGHAT, CDR2 FQNNGV. The CDR3 loop reads CASSLDQETQYF. CDR3 in DNA: TGTGCCAGCAGCTTGGACCAAGAGACCCAGTACTTC.

A few counts support this clonotype. The chain couples TRBV20-1 to TRBJ2-3; D call uncertain. This CDR3 has 11 residues. Trimming cost V 6 bases and J 6 bases, with 10 bases left between them. Germline values: CDR1 DFQATT, CDR2 SNEGSKA (reference sequence). This CDR3 is CSARFGDTQYF. CDR3 bases: TGCAGTGCCCGCTTCGGGGATACGCAGTATTTT.

This clonotype appeared a few times. The rearrangement uses TRBV20-1 and TRBJ2-1; D might be TRBD2 (7 bases). The CDR3 loop spans 15 amino acids. V gave up 6 bases and J gave up 8 bases, with 23 bases separating them. Germline CDR1 is DFQATT and CDR2 is SNEGSKA (reference sequence). DNA for the CDR3: TGCAGTGCGGCCCCCGGGGAGGGGGGCCTGTATGAGCAGTTCTTC. Translating gives CSAAPGEGGLYEQFF.

This clonotype has just a few counts. The V call is TRBV20-1, the J call TRBJ2-7; 7 positions match TRBD2. The CDR3 contains 13 residues. CDR1 DFQATT and CDR2 SNEGSKA come from the germline V gene (reference sequence). CDR3 sequence: CSVGGDGGTEQYF. In DNA form, the CDR3 reads TGCAGCGTAGGAGGTGACGGGGGGACCGAGCAGTACTTC.

This clonotype is medium-sized. The chain combines TRBV19 with TRBJ2-5; D might be TRBD2 (6 bases). This CDR3 spans 13 amino acids. The germline V gene has CDR1 LNHDA and CDR2 SQIVND (reference sequence). The V and J ends lost 3 bases and 5 bases respectively, with 10 bases between them. The CDR3 reads CASSMRRDETQYF. As DNA, the CDR3 is TGTGCCAGTAGTATGAGGAGGGATGAGACCCAGTACTTC.

The chain has TRBV10-3 and TRBJ1-1; possibly TRBD1 for D (5 bases). V was shortened by 4 bases and J by 1 base, with 10 bases between the two germline ends. This CDR3 comprises 14 residues. From germline, CDR1 is ENHRY and CDR2 SYGVKD. The CDR3 bases are TGTGCCATCAGTGGCCCGGGACGGAACACTGAAGCTTTCTTT. As protein: CAISGPGRNTEAFF.

The genes are TRBV6-4 and TRBJ2-1; D not certain. The CDR3 consists of 13 residues. Germline V gene lookup returns CDR1 MRHNA and CDR2 SNTAGT. The V end lost 3 bases, the J end lost 11 bases, and 14 bases lay between the germline ends. CDR3 nucleotide sequence: TGTGCCAGCAGTGAACATTGGCAGGAGAAGCAGTTCTTC. Protein product: CASSEHWQEKQFF.

The genes are TRBV28 and TRBJ1-2; D gene ambiguous. This CDR3 spans 10 amino acids. From germline, CDR1 is MDHEN and CDR2 SYDVKM. The V end was cut by 6 bases, the J end by 2 bases, with 1 base between. In DNA, the CDR3 is TGTGCCAGCAGGAACTATGGCTACACCTTC. Amino acid sequence: CASRNYGYTF.

The table lists this clonotype with a few counts. The chain combines TRBV4-1 with TRBJ2-7; the match to TRBD1 covers 11 bases. Trimming at V came to 3 bases and at J to 3 bases, leaving 4 bases not matched to a gene. This CDR3 comprises 15 residues. Germline CDR1 and CDR2: MGHRA and YSYEKL. Here the CDR3 reads CASSQGQGEGYEQYF. CDR3 DNA: TGCGCCAGCAGCCAGGGACAGGGGGAAGGCTACGAGCAGTACTTC.

Judged by abundance, this clonotype is large. The genes are TRBV20-1 and TRBJ2-7; D may be TRBD2 (6 bases). Trimming took off 6 bases at V and 0 bases at J, with 15 bases between the two ends. From germline, CDR1 is DFQATT and CDR2 SNEGSKA (reference sequence). CDR3 length: 14 residues. The CDR3 sequence: CSAVVADRSYEQYF. The CDR3 DNA sequence: TGCAGTGCAGTAGTAGCGGACCGCTCCTACGAGCAGTACTTC.